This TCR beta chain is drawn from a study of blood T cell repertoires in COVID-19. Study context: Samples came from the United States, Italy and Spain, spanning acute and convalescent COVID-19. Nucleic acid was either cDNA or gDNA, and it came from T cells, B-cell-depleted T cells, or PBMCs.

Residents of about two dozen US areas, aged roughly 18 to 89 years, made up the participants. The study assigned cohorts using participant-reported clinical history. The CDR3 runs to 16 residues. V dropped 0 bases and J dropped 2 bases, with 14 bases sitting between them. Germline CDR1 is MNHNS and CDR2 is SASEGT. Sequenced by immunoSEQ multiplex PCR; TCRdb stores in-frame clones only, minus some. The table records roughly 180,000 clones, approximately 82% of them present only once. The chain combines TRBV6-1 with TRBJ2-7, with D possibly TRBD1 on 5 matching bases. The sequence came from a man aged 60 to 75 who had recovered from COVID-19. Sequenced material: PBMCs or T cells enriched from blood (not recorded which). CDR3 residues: CASSEAFSQVPYEQYF. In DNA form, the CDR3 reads TGTGCCAGCAGTGAAGCTTTCTCACAGGTACCCTACGAGCAGTACTTC.